This TCR beta chain is from a study of blood T cell repertoires in COVID-19. Sequencing was performed with immunoSEQ multiplex PCR; in TCRdb, only in-frame clones are kept and a portion is missing. The repertoire consists of around 280,000 clones, with almost 90% occurring once and the leading ten covering 10% to 12%. The CDR3 has 14 residues. The germline V gene encodes CDR1 MDHEN and CDR2 SYDVKM. Trimming removed 4 bases from V and 5 bases from J; junction bases left unmatched: 5. This chain uses TRBV28 with TRBJ2-1, with TRBD2 identical over 7 bases. Material for sequencing was peripheral blood. The sequence came from a woman aged 30 to 39 with COVID-19, enrolled during active disease. The CDR3 DNA follows: TGTGCCAGCAGTTACCTAGCGGCTAACAATGAGCAGTTCTTC. This translates into CASSYLAANNEQFF. The full variable domain, its missing parts supplied by reference TRBV28 and TRBJ2-1, is DVKVTQSSRYLVKRTGEKVFLECVQDMDHENMFWYRQDPGLGLRLIYFSYDVKMKEKGDIPEGYSVSREKKERFSLILESASTNQTSMYLCASSYLAANNEQFFGPGTRLTVL.